This T cell receptor beta chain was profiled in a study of regulatory T cells in long-lasting Graves disease. Findings and limits, study-wide: Persistent disease preferred TRBV28, TRBJ1-2 and TRBJ2-5; new disease, TRBV20-1 and TRBJ2-1.

To note about this clonotype: Its target is not known.

The CDR3 loop spans 14 amino acids. Trimming removed 5 bases from V and 7 bases from J, with 12 bases in between. This sample's time point: newly diagnosed GD, antithyroid drugs for less than 3 months. PBMCs provided the RNA from which the TCR library was made. Each patient gave around 8.1 milliliters of EDTA-anticoagulated peripheral blood. For TCR beta, libraries came from iRepertoire HTBI primers and Arm-PCR of CDR3 regions. TCRdb fed the multiplex PCR reads into MiXCR, producing one record per CDR3 protein. Seen here are 250,000 to 400,000 distinct CDR3 sequences, 15% to 20% observed once, and the top ten hold about 38%.

The source is a female donor with Graves disease. The material was peripheral blood mononuclear cells (PBMCs), obtained at new diagnosis, from a patient treated with antithyroid drugs. The chain carries TRBV12-3 or TRBV12-4 and TRBJ1-6; the D gene is possibly TRBD1 (5 bases). The CDR3: CASSVGRWNSPLHF. The CDR3 DNA is TGTGCCAGCAGTGTGGGACGGTGGAATTCACCCCTCCACTTT.